The entry that follows covers one T cell receptor (beta chain) sequence. Using RNA transcripts as the source, TCR beta CDR3 regions were amplified. First-round RT-PCR with HTBI primers amplified the TCR CDR3 region. TCRdb ran MiXCR on the multiplex PCR reads and lists one entry per CDR3 protein. Here the sample spans around 300,000 distinct CDR3 sequences, 22% being singletons. The data belong to a study of T cells in Graves' hyperthyroidism and ophthalmopathy. Each ophthalmopathy patient scored at least 3 on the Clinical Activity Score and at least 4 on NOSPECS grade, with duration under 3 months. Pregnant or lactating patients were excluded, as were those with uncontrolled infection or other autoimmune disease. The PBMCs were taken from approximately 9.7 ml of fresh peripheral blood. The CDR3 sequence is 12 residues long. V dropped 11 bases and J dropped 4 bases, with 14 bases sitting between them. Per germline, CDR1 SGHNT and CDR2 YENEEA.

J is TRBJ1-1 and V is TRBV11-3; D is possibly TRBD1 (5 bases). This TCR was recovered from a man younger than 45 with Graves' ophthalmopathy. The sequencing input was blood. The CDR3 protein is CAGDPGFTEAFF. For the CDR3, the DNA is TGTGCCGGGGACCCTGGCTTCACTGAAGCTTTCTTT.